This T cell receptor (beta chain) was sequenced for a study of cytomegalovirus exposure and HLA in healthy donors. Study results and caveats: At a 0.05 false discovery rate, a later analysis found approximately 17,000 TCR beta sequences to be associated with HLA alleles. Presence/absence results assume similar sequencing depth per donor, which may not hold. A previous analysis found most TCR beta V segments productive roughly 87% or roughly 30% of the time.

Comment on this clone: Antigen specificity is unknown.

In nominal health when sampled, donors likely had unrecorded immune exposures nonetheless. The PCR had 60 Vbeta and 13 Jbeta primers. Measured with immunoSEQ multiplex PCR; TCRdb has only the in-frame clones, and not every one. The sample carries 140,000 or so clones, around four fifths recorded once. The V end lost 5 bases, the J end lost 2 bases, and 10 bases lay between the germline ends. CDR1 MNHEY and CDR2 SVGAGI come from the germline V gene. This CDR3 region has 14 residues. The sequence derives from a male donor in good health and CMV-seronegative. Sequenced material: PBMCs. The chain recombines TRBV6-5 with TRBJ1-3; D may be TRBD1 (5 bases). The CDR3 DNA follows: TGTGCCAGCAGTCCCGGGGGTACTGGAAACACCATATATTTT. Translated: CASSPGGTGNTIYF.